This is a list of T cell receptor beta chains from one sample in a study of T-cell reconstitution after alpha-beta-depleted transplantation in children. One entry per CDR3 protein, called by TCRdb with MiXCR from the PCR reads. This table holds approximately 89,000 distinct CDR3 sequences, around a sixth found once. The sample consisted of PBMCs, mostly from graft donor cells, taken 180 days after TCRalphabeta/CD19-depleted stem cell transplant. The source of these receptors is a male patient between 2 and 10 years old who had a stem cell transplant for acute lymphoblastic leukemia, so the T cells may come from the graft donor. CDR3s include the opening cysteine and the closing phenylalanine or tryptophan. A D gene is named only where the DNA matches it firmly. Size is omitted from some rows. Given values are once, few, many or a class for expanded clones.

clone_size j_call d_call v_call cdr3_nt cdr3_aa
. TRBJ2-3 . TRBV15 TGTGCCACCAGCGCCTCAGGGGATTACGCAGATACGCAGTATTTT CATSASGDYADTQYF
. TRBJ1-2 . TRBV7-8 TGTGCCAGCAGCTTGGCTAGGACCCTCCGGAGGGGGAACTATGGCTACACCTTC CASSLARTLRRGNYGYTF
. TRBJ1-1 TRBD1 TRBV6-4 TGTGCCAGCACTCAGACAGGGGGCACTGAAGCTTTCTTT CASTQTGGTEAFF
hyperexpanded TRBJ2-5 . TRBV7-9 TGTGCCAGCAGCTTACTAGGCGGAGAGACCCAGTACTTC CASSLLGGETQYF
. TRBJ1-1 . TRBV5-6 TGTGCCAGCAGCTTATCACGGAGGAACACTGAAGCTTTCTTT CASSLSRRNTEAFF
many TRBJ2-2 TRBD2 TRBV3-1 TGTGCCAGCAGCCAAGGCGGGGGGGCCGGGGAGCTGTTTTTT CASSQGGGAGELFF
few TRBJ1-3 . TRBV2 TGTGCCAGCAGTGAAGGCCAGGGCTTGGACGGAAACACCATATATTTT CASSEGQGLDGNTIYF
few TRBJ2-3 . TRBV6-5 TGTGCCAGCAGTTACTACCAGACGACTGATACGCAGTATTTT CASSYYQTTDTQYF
. TRBJ1-2 TRBD1 TRBV7-2 TGTGCCAGCAGAAGGACAGGGAATGGCTACACCTTC CASRRTGNGYTF
few TRBJ2-7 . TRBV7-2 TGTGCCAGCAGGGAGTGGGACGAGCAGTACTTC CASREWDEQYF
. TRBJ1-2 . TRBV7-6 TGTGCCAGCAGCTTAGAGGGGGGGCGGGGAAGGTATGGCTACACCTTC CASSLEGGRGRYGYTF
few TRBJ2-7 TRBD1 TRBV11-2 TGTGCCAGCAGCCCGGGGACAGTTTACGAGCAGTACTTC CASSPGTVYEQYF
few TRBJ2-1 TRBD2 TRBV27 TGTGCCAGCAGTGAGCGGGGGGGTTCCTACAATGAGCAGTTCTTC CASSERGGSYNEQFF
. TRBJ2-5 TRBD1 TRBV20-1 TGCAGTGCCGCAGGGACAGGGGGCGTTTGGGAGACCCAGTACTTC CSAAGTGGVWETQYF
few TRBJ2-3 TRBD2 TRBV5-1 TGCGCCAGCAGCTTACCCGAGTCTAGCGGGGGAGATACGCAGTATTTT CASSLPESSGGDTQYF
few TRBJ2-7 TRBD1 TRBV10-3 TGTGCCATCAGCGATGGGACAGGGGTAATCTACGAGCAGTACTTC CAISDGTGVIYEQYF
. TRBJ2-7 . TRBV7-6 TGTGCCAGCAGCTTAAGAGCCCCACCAGGGCTGGTCGAGCAGTACTTC CASSLRAPPGLVEQYF